This T cell receptor (beta chain) was identified during a study of shared clonotypes between healthy human individuals. Whole-study results and caveats: Memory subsets generally showed smaller estimated richness than naive subsets did.

In regard to this clone: As yet, its antigen is unknown.

The naive CD8 population came from CD45RO-negative cells selected for CCR7, without terminally differentiated effector memory CD45RA+ cells. The donor population consisted of healthy HIV-negative adults with no recent acute infections or vaccinations. At deep level, the assay was performed. Sequenced by immunoSEQ multiplex PCR; TCRdb stores in-frame clones only, minus some. The repertoire includes 1.5 million to 2.5 million clones, about 95% of them detected once, and 1% to 1.5% sits in the top ten. The CDR3 has 13 residues. Deletions cut 6 bases from V and 3 bases from J, with 11 bases between. Germline V CDR1 and CDR2: SEHNR, FQNEAQ (reference sequence).

This rearrangement joins TRBV7-9 to TRBJ1-1; D is possibly TRBD1 (6 bases). The clonotype originates from a man aged 18 to 29 in good health. Material: naive CD8+ T cells sorted from blood. The DNA of the CDR3 is TGTGCCAGCAGGCGCAGGGGAGACACTGAAGCTTTCTTT. As protein: CASRRRGDTEAFF.